This entry lists 14 T cell receptor beta chains sequenced from one sample in a study of blood T cells in healthy people across ages (dated by TCRdb to about 2015). Library method: 5' RACE. Sequencer: Illumina HiSeq 2500. A second 7 to 11 cycle PCR used a sample-barcoded 5' primer and a J-beta primer mix. In TCRdb, the public reads were trimmed at Q25 with fastp and aligned with MiXCR, with productive beta chains retained. For every CDR3 protein sequence, its rows merge into one entry that carries the most common genes and DNA. Counted in this sample were 1.5 million to 2 million distinct CDR3 sequences; 40% to 55% of them appeared once. Of the sample, about 2.1% falls within the top ten clones. The sequenced material came from blood. The receptors originated from a woman between 35 and 50 years old in good health.

The chain joins TRBV7-9 to TRBJ2-1, with 7 nucleotides matching TRBD1. The V segment lost 4 bases and the J segment 3 bases; nucleotides outside the gene matches: 6. Germline CDR1 and CDR2: SEHNR and FQNEAQ (reference sequence). The CDR3 extends over 15 amino acids. DNA for the CDR3: TGTGCCAGCAGCTCCCGGGACAGTATCTACAATGAGCAGTTCTTC. Amino acid sequence: CASSSRDSIYNEQFF.

This clonotype was detected only a few times. The genes are TRBV20-1 and TRBJ1-2; tentatively, D is TRBD1 (5 bases). V was clipped by 3 bases and J by 12 bases, with 14 bases between them. CDR1 and CDR2 from the germline V gene are DFQATT and SNEGSKA (reference sequence). There are 11 residues in the CDR3. In nucleotides, the CDR3 is TGCAGTGCTAGTGTGTCAGGGCCTCACACCTTC. Protein: CSASVSGPHTF.

This clonotype was found a few times. This sequence joins TRBV14 and TRBJ2-5; D is uncertain. The CDR3 spans 12 residues. V lost 4 bases to trimming and J lost 5 bases, with 8 bases between them. CDR1 and CDR2 from the germline V gene are SGHDN and FVKESK. The CDR3: CASSPHRETQYF. The CDR3 DNA reads TGTGCCAGCAGCCCGCATAGGGAGACCCAGTACTTC.

The chain has TRBV6-2 or TRBV6-3 and TRBJ2-7; D may be TRBD2 (5 bases). Germline-derived CDR1 and CDR2 are MNHEY and SVGEGT. CDR3 length: 15 residues. Trimming left V 6 bases short and J 3 bases short, with 18 bases between. Here the CDR3 DNA reads TGTGCCAGCAGAGCGGTAGAGAGAAGGCTCTACGAGCAGTACTTC. Encoded protein: CASRAVERRLYEQYF.

This chain joins TRBV5-1 and TRBJ2-5; unclear D gene. The length of the CDR3 is 14 residues. V was pared by 5 bases and J by 3 bases, with 14 bases between. From germline, CDR1 is SGHRS and CDR2 YFSETQ. In DNA form, the CDR3 reads TGCGCCAGCAGTTTCCCCCGGGTTGAAGAGACCCAGTACTTC. Residues: CASSFPRVEETQYF.

The chain joins TRBV7-9 to TRBJ1-6; unclear D gene. The germline V gene encodes CDR1 SEHNR and CDR2 FQNEAQ (reference sequence). V was clipped by 5 bases and J by 10 bases, with 15 bases between them. CDR3 length: 14 residues. CDR3 region: CASSPQWGESPLHF. In nucleotides, the CDR3 is TGTGCCAGCAGCCCCCAATGGGGAGAATCACCCCTCCACTTT.

The rearrangement links TRBV20-1 to TRBJ1-2, with 10 bases aligning to TRBD1. CDR3 length: 14 residues. In germline, CDR1 is DFQATT, CDR2 SNEGSKA (reference sequence). The V and J ends lost 5 bases and 5 bases, in that order; junction bases with no gene match: 8. The CDR3 DNA reads as TGCAGTGCTCCCGGGACAGGGGTTGGATATGGCTACACCTTC. The encoded protein is CSAPGTGVGYGYTF.

This clonotype was seen a few times. The V and J genes are TRBV7-2 and TRBJ1-5; D not certain. CDR1 SGHTA and CDR2 FQGNSA come from the germline V gene. Deletions cut 5 bases from V and 5 bases from J, with 13 bases between. The CDR3 contains 14 residues. CDR3 sequence: CASSPGGVDQPQHF. The CDR3 DNA follows: TGTGCCAGCAGCCCCGGTGGGGTCGATCAGCCCCAGCATTTT.

This clonotype was counted a few times. One junction end does not reproduce the germline sequence, and a read error may be involved. The rearrangement joins TRBV4-2 to TRBJ2-1, with no clear D. Germline lookup yields CDR1 LGHNA and CDR2 YNFKEQ. The CDR3 runs to 12 residues. CDR3 sequence: CAGSQDNNEQFF. The CDR3 nucleotides are TGTGCCGGCAGCCAAGACAACAATGAGCAGTTCTTC.

The gene calls are TRBV5-5 and TRBJ1-6; TRBD1 agrees at 7 bases. CDR3 length equals 13 residues. Per germline, CDR1 SGHKS and CDR2 YYEKEE (reference sequence). Trimming at V came to 4 bases and at J to 14 bases, leaving 9 bases not matched to a gene. The CDR3: CASSTPGQQTLHF. The CDR3, as DNA: TGTGCCAGCAGCACGCCGGGACAGCAGACCCTCCACTTT.

The chain is built from TRBV28 and TRBJ2-3, with 12 bases identical to TRBD2. The CDR3 consists of 15 residues. Trimming took 5 bases from V and 6 from J; bases not matched to a gene: 6. Germline values: CDR1 MDHEN, CDR2 SYDVKM. The CDR3 is CASSLAGGQWDTQYF. CDR3 bases: TGTGCCAGCAGTCTAGCGGGGGGGCAATGGGATACGCAGTATTTT.

This chain joins TRBV13 and TRBJ2-1; TRBD1 aligns across 10 bases. The CDR3 has 14 residues. CDR1 PRHDT and CDR2 FYEKMQ come from the germline V gene (reference sequence). V shed 6 bases, J shed 6 bases, and the junction held 5 bases outside the gene matches. The CDR3 bases are TGTGCCAGCAGGGGGACAGGGGAGGGCAATGAGCAGTTCTTC. Translating gives CASRGTGEGNEQFF.

The table lists this clonotype with a few counts. This chain connects TRBV5-6 to TRBJ2-5, with 7 nucleotides matching TRBD2. This CDR3 comprises 16 residues. Germline CDR1 SGHDT, CDR2 YYEEEE. V was pared by 1 base and J by 5 bases, with 11 bases of the junction left unmatched. CDR3 protein: CASSLSSAGVAETQYF. The CDR3, as DNA: TGTGCCAGCAGCTTGTCCTCGGCGGGGGTAGCGGAGACCCAGTACTTC.

This rearrangement joins TRBV7-9 to TRBJ2-7; D gene unclear. The germline V gene has CDR1 SEHNR and CDR2 FQNEAQ (reference sequence). With 1 base removed from V and 3 bases from J, the gap between germline ends came to 7 bases. The CDR3 is 13 residues long. CDR3 DNA: TGTGCCAGCAGCTTAGAAAGAGACTACGAGCAGTACTTC. Its translation: CASSLERDYEQYF.